The clone carrying this T cell receptor (beta chain) was detected many times. Its antigen remains unidentified. Each cDNA molecule carried a unique molecular identifier. Using its own MiXCR run on the 5' RACE reads, TCRdb lists one record per CDR3 protein. The table shows around 45,000 distinct CDR3 sequences, with over 3% occurring only once. This sample is drawn from a study of early T cells in non-severe SARS-CoV-2 infection. Study summary: Chains stayed unpaired after sequencing of bulk RNA from unsorted whole blood.

The CDR3 is made up of 15 amino acids. Germline V lookup: CDR1 SGHAT, CDR2 FQNNGV. With V trimmed by 5 bases and J by 7 bases, 10 bases remained unmatched. Regarding the study as a whole: Database matching using VDJdb favored anti-spike CD8 responses, with private and CD4 specificities left missing.

This sequence joins TRBV11-2 and TRBJ2-1; 8 nucleotides match TRBD2. The clonotype comes from an adult who was a healthcare worker with PCR-confirmed SARS-CoV-2 infection or an uninfected control (not recorded which). Source material: whole blood. The CDR3 sequence is CASSGTRSNWNEQFF. CDR3 sequence (DNA): TGTGCCAGCAGCGGGACTAGAAGTAATTGGAATGAGCAGTTCTTC. The full variable domain, rest sourced from reference TRBV11-2 and TRBJ2-1, is EAGVAQSPRYKIIEKRQSVAFWCNPISGHATLYWYQQILGQGPKLLIQFQNNGVVDDSQLPKDRFSAERLKGVDSTLKIQPAKLEDSAVYLCASSGTRSNWNEQFFGPGTRLTVL.